A selection of T cell receptor beta chains follows, all from one sample in a study of shared clonotypes between healthy human individuals. The data were produced by immunoSEQ multiplex PCR, yet TCRdb's version contains in-frame clones alone and is incomplete. The sample has about half a million clones; 60% to 80% are singletons. Sequenced input: PBMCs. All receptors come from a woman aged 40-49 years in good health. Some clones in this sample may be carry-over from other donors' samples. Both conserved end residues are trimmed from each CDR3. Each record gives: V gene, J gene, CDR3 protein.

V: TRBV5-6
J: TRBJ2-7
CDR3: ASSLPGSSYEQY

V: TRBV7-9
J: TRBJ1-2
CDR3: ASSPSTREWGYT

V: TRBV4-2
J: TRBJ1-1
CDR3: ASSQYPGTEEAF

V: TRBV28
J: TRBJ1-2
CDR3: AIRTGRTNYGYT

V: TRBV28
J: TRBJ2-7
CDR3: ASRRRGAYEQY

V: TRBV2
J: TRBJ2-7
CDR3: ASSGRGLVGQY

V: TRBV5-1
J: TRBJ1-1
CDR3: ASSLLQGNTEAF

V: TRBV11-2
J: TRBJ2-3
CDR3: ASSSSQTQY

V: TRBV7-3
J: TRBJ2-1
CDR3: ASSLKQGVRNEQF

V: TRBV4-1
J: TRBJ1-5
CDR3: ASSQESRGNQPQH

V: TRBV4-1
J: TRBJ1-4
CDR3: ASSQDRVGEKLF

V: TRBV20-1
J: TRBJ2-1
CDR3: SAGGLAVQF

V: TRBV7-9
J: NA
CDR3: ASSLGLSYSYEQY

V: TRBV2
J: TRBJ2-3
CDR3: ASSKFLSTDTQY

V: TRBV2
J: TRBJ2-2
CDR3: ASSKTVHSGELF

V: TRBV10-1
J: TRBJ2-7
CDR3: ASSVAAGTGTYEQY

V: TRBV11-2
J: TRBJ1-4
CDR3: ASSLGGGAATNEKLF

V: TRBV5-5
J: TRBJ2-1
CDR3: ASSPPATDNEQF

V: TRBV29-1
J: TRBJ2-2
CDR3: SVGREADTGELF

V: TRBV28
J: TRBJ1-4
CDR3: ASSSGSGTNEKLF

V: TRBV7-2
J: TRBJ2-1
CDR3: ASSLDPIAGVSIEQF

V: TRBV2
J: TRBJ2-3
CDR3: ASSEYGVGTDTQY

V: TRBV5-1
J: TRBJ1-4
CDR3: ASSLVPNEKLF

V: TRBV28
J: TRBJ1-1
CDR3: ASRSRQGWVAEAF

V: TRBV9
J: TRBJ2-2
CDR3: ASSPGIGEANTGELF

V: TRBV29-1
J: TRBJ2-3
CDR3: SVEVLGIGGGGTDTQY

V: TRBV5-4
J: TRBJ1-1
CDR3: ASSLPGLNTEAF

V: TRBV9
J: TRBJ2-3
CDR3: ASSVAGLAGLETDTQY

V: TRBV7-3
J: TRBJ2-1
CDR3: ASSPGANNEQF

V: TRBV5-1
J: TRBJ1-4
CDR3: ASSLGQSNEKLF

V: TRBV28
J: TRBJ2-7
CDR3: ASQTGGASYEQY

V: TRBV30
J: TRBJ2-5
CDR3: AWSVRGETQY